Below, one TCR beta chain is given with its context. This sample is part of a study of shared clonotypes between healthy human individuals. Methods used by the authors: Sequence data from immunoSEQ were junction-only and lacked quality scores; consequently, filtering differed. Some clones are missing from TCRdb's copy, which holds only in-frame ones; the method was immunoSEQ multiplex PCR. That table supplies the V and J calls and clone size; D and trimming were determined from the DNA. The sample includes some 530,000 clones, approximately 82% of them seen just once. Germline CDR1 WSHSY, CDR2 SAAADI. The CDR3 contains 14 residues. V lost 3 bases, J lost 8 bases, and 2 bases stayed unmatched.

The V call is TRBV10-2, the J call TRBJ2-1; 12 bases align to TRBD2. The sequenced material came from PBMCs. The receptor was derived from a woman aged 40 to 50 in good health. Some clones in this sample may be carry-over from other donors' samples. CDR3: CASSDRLAGDEQFF. The CDR3 nucleotides read TGCGCCAGCAGTGATAGACTAGCGGGAGATGAGCAGTTCTTC.